This record looks at one T cell receptor beta chain sequence and its context. The antigen remains unidentified. The CDR3 has 14 residues. Germline lookup yields CDR1 KGHSH and CDR2 LQKENI. V was clipped by 1 base and J by 5 bases, with 9 bases between them. Generated by immunoSEQ multiplex PCR, the TCRdb table keeps only in-frame clones and is missing some. The repertoire holds 1.5 million to 1.9 million clones, 95% to 99% seen once, with 0.4% to 0.55% in the top ten. The entry originates in a study of shared clonotypes between healthy human individuals. General study results and limits: Only blood samples were collected, and tissue repertoires likely differ.

This receptor was identified in a young man in good health. The chain carries TRBV18 and TRBJ1-5; maybe TRBD1 (5 bases). The specimen sequenced was naive CD4+ T cells sorted from blood. Subset of the sample: CD45RA+ positively selected. DNA for the CDR3: TGTGCCAGCTCACCACAGACAGTAGATCAGCCCCAGCATTTT. The encoded protein is CASSPQTVDQPQHF.